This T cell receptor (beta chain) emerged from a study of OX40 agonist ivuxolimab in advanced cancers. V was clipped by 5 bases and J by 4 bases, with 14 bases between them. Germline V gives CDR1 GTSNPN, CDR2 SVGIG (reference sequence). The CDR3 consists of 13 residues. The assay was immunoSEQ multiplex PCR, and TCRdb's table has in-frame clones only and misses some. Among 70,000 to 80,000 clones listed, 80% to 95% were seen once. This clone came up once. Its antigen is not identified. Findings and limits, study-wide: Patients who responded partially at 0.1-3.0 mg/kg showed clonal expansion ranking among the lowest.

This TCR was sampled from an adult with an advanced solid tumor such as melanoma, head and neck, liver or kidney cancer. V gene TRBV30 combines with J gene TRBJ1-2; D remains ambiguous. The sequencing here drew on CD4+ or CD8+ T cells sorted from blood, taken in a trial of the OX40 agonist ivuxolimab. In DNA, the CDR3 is TGTGCCTGGGGTATTTCCGCTAGCTATGGCTACACCTTC. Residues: CAWGISASYGYTF.